The 10 T cell receptor beta chains below were found in one sample sequenced in a study of shared clonotypes between healthy human individuals. The naive CD8 fraction comprised CD45RO-negative cells positively selected for CCR7 and excluded terminally differentiated effector memory CD45RA+ cells. The data were produced by immunoSEQ multiplex PCR, yet TCRdb's version contains in-frame clones alone and is incomplete. The repertoire holds about 1,900,000 clones, around 96% seen once, with under 1.5% in the top ten. What was sequenced was naive CD8+ T cells sorted from blood. Receptor source: a man aged 18-30 years in good health.

The chain combines TRBV19 with TRBJ2-1, with 8 bases aligning to TRBD2. V lost 5 bases, J lost 7 bases, and 7 bases stayed unmatched. Germline assignment: CDR1 LNHDA and CDR2 SQIVND (reference sequence). This CDR3 is 14 amino acids long. The CDR3 here is CASSVSGARNEQFF. CDR3 coding DNA: TGTGCCAGTAGTGTTAGCGGGGCTCGGAATGAGCAGTTCTTC.

The chain has TRBV7-6 and TRBJ1-4; 7 nucleotides agree with TRBD1. Germline lookup yields CDR1 SGHVS and CDR2 FNYEAQ. The CDR3 consists of 16 residues. The J segment lost 5 bases and the V segment lost 2 bases, leaving 8 bases of the junction unmatched. The CDR3 is CASSLQERGPNEKLFF. CDR3 DNA sequence: TGTGCCAGCAGCTTACAGGAAAGGGGGCCCAATGAAAAACTGTTTTTT.

V is TRBV5-1 and J is TRBJ2-1; 13 bases map to TRBD2. The V gene end was trimmed by 4 bases and the J gene end by 0 bases; junction bases not matched to a gene: 7. This CDR3 region has 18 residues. Germline V lookup: CDR1 SGHRS, CDR2 YFSETQ. The CDR3 region is CASSGGLAGTSSYNEQFF. CDR3 in DNA: TGCGCCAGCAGCGGGGGACTAGCGGGGACGAGCTCCTACAATGAGCAGTTCTTC.

This chain connects TRBV29-1 to TRBJ2-7, with a weak D call TRBD2 (6 bases). This CDR3 region has 16 residues. Germline CDR1 and CDR2: SQVTM and ANQGSEA. The germline V and J ends were trimmed by 4 bases and 0 bases, with 19 bases remaining between them. The chain's CDR3 is CSVVPPWEVSSYEQYF. CDR3 coding DNA: TGCAGCGTTGTGCCCCCTTGGGAGGTTAGCTCCTACGAGCAGTACTTC.

The chain combines TRBV5-4 with TRBJ2-7; 8 positions agree with TRBD2. Germline V gives CDR1 SGHNT, CDR2 YYREEE (reference sequence). V shed 7 bases, J shed 4 bases, and the junction held 16 bases outside the gene matches. The CDR3 extends over 16 amino acids. Here the CDR3 reads CASRPGAGEVGYEQYF. The DNA for the CDR3 is TGTGCCAGCCGCCCAGGAGCGGGAGAGGTCGGATACGAGCAGTACTTC. Together with reference TRBV5-4 and TRBJ2-7, the CDR3 gives the full variable domain: ETGVTQSPTHLIKTRGQQVTLRCSSQSGHNTVSWYQQALGQGPQFIFQYYREEENGRGNFPPRFSGLQFPNYSSELNVNALELDDSALYLCASRPGAGEVGYEQYFGPGTRLTVT.

This clone has just one count. In DNA, the CDR3 is TGTGCCAGTAGTATATCTGGGGGCAGGGATGAGCAGTTCTTC. Translation gives CASSISGGRDEQFF. This sequence joins TRBV19 and TRBJ2-1, with D possibly matching TRBD1 (6 bases). Germline V gives CDR1 LNHDA, CDR2 SQIVND (reference sequence). CDR3 length equals 14 residues. Trimming removed 2 bases from V and 8 bases from J, with 13 bases in between.

For this clone: The same CDR3 arises from other DNA sequences in this sample as well. The V gene is TRBV6-5, the J gene TRBJ1-5; D is unresolved. The length of the CDR3 is 14 residues. The germline V and J ends were trimmed by 0 bases and 4 bases, with 7 bases remaining between them. The germline gives CDR1 MNHEY, CDR2 SVGAGI. Here the CDR3 DNA reads TGTGCCAGCAGTTACTCCGGCGGAAATCAGCCCCAGCATTTT. The encoded protein is CASSYSGGNQPQHF.

This chain uses TRBV14 with TRBJ1-1; no clear D. V shed 4 bases and J shed 0 bases, with 6 bases lying between them. Germline loops: CDR1 SGHDN, CDR2 FVKESK. The CDR3 runs 13 residues. The CDR3 region is CASSLSLNTEAFF. CDR3 coding DNA: TGTGCCAGCAGCCTCTCACTGAACACTGAAGCTTTCTTT. Looking up the rest from reference TRBV14 and TRBJ1-1 gives the full variable domain: EAGVTQFPSHSVIEKGQTVTLRCDPISGHDNLYWYRRVMGKEIKFLLHFVKESKQDESGMPNNRFLAERTGGTYSTLKVQPAELEDSGVYFCASSLSLNTEAFFGQGTRLTVV.

This chain connects TRBV7-2 to TRBJ2-7, with D perhaps TRBD1 (6 bases). The CDR3 totals 15 residues. Trimming removed 1 base from V and 7 bases from J, with 17 bases in between. Per the germline V gene, CDR1 is SGHTA and CDR2 is FQGNSA. Here the CDR3 DNA reads TGTGCCAGCAGCTTAGTTGTTGGCAGGGGCCAAGAGCAGTACTTC. Translated: CASSLVVGRGQEQYF.

The V gene is TRBV19, the J gene TRBJ2-7; weak D call: TRBD1 (6 bases). The length of the CDR3 is 14 residues. Per germline, CDR1 LNHDA and CDR2 SQIVND (reference sequence). V lost 3 bases to trimming and J lost 4 bases, with 13 bases between them. The CDR3 DNA is TGTGCCAGTAGTATGGACAGTTCCCCATACGAGCAGTACTTC. Translation gives CASSMDSSPYEQYF.